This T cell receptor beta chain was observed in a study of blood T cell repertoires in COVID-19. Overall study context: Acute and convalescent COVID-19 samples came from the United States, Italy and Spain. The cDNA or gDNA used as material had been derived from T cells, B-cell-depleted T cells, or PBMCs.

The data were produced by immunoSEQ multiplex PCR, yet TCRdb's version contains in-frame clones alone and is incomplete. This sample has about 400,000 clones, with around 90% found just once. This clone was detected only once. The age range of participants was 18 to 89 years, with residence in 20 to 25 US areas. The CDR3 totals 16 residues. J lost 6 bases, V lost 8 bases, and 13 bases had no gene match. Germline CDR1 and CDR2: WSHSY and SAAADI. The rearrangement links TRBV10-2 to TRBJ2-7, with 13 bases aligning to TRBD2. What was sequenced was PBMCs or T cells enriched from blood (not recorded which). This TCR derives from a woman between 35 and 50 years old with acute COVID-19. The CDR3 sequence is CASRPELAGGRTEQYF. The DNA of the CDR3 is TGCGCCAGCCGTCCCGAACTAGCGGGGGGGCGGACCGAGCAGTACTTC.